This T cell receptor (beta chain) was sequenced during a study of neurological immune-mediated disorders. Study outcomes and limitations: When the repertoires were sorted by phylogenetic grouping, those of 18 of 34 multiple sclerosis patients ended up in one related-CDR3 cluster, a possible signature. No CDR3 amino acid sequences were shared by expanded clones across subjects, suggesting private repertoires in all groups.

As for this clonotype: Antigen specificity is unknown.

It was by 5'RACE with 10-nucleotide random UMIs that the cDNA was made. Every sequencing run generated in excess of 170 million TCR-beta sequences. These sequences covered 15-18 subjects. TCRdb re-analysed the 5' RACE reads in MiXCR, keeping a single row per CDR3 protein. Of 50,000 to 85,000 distinct CDR3 sequences listed, less than 5.5% are singletons. The germline CDR1 and CDR2 sequences are SGHRS and YFSETQ. This CDR3 comprises 16 residues. The ends lost 4 bases at V and 4 bases at J; junction bases unmatched: 6. The clonotype was recovered from a woman aged 25 to 45 with multiple sclerosis. This chain uses TRBV5-1 with TRBJ2-7, with 15 bases that match TRBD2. What was sequenced was PBMCs. CDR3 sequence (DNA): TGCGCCAGCAGCAAAGGGACTAGCGGGGGGTTTTACGAGCAGTACTTC. It specifies CASSKGTSGGFYEQYF.